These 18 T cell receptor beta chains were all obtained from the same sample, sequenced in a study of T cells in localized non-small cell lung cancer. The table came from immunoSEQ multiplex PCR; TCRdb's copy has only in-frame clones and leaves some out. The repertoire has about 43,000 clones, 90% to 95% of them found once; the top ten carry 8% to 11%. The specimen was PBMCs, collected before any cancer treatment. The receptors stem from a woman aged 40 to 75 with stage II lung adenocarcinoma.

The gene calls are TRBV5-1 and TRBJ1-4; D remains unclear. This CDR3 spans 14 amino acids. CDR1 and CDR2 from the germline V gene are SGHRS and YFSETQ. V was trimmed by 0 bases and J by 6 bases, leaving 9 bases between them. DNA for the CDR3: TGCGCCAGCAGCTTGGTAGGGCTCGATGAAAAACTGTTTTTT. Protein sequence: CASSLVGLDEKLFF. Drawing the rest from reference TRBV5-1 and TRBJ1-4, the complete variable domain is KAGVTQTPRYLIKTRGQQVTLSCSPISGHRSVSWYQQTPGQGLQFLFEYFSETQRNKGNFPGRFSGRQFSNSRSEMNVSTLELGDSALYLCASSLVGLDEKLFFGSGTQLSVL.

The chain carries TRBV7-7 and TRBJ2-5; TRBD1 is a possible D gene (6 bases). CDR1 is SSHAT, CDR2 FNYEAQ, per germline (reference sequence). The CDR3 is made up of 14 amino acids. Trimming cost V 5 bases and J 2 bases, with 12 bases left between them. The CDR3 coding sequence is TGTGCCAGCAGCACCGGACAGCGTCAAGAGACCCAGTACTTC. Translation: CASSTGQRQETQYF.

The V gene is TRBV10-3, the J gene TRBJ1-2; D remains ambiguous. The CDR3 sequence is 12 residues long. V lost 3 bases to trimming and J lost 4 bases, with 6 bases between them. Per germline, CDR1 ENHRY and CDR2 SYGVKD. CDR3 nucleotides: TGTGCCATCAGTGACCAAGTCTATGGCTACACCTTC. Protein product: CAISDQVYGYTF.

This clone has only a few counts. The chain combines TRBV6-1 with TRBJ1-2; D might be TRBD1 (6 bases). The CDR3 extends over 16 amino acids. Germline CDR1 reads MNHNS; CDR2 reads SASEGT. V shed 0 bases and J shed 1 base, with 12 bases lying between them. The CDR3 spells CASSEAEGGGNYGYTF. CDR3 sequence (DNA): TGTGCCAGCAGTGAAGCGGAAGGGGGAGGTAACTATGGCTACACCTTC.

CDR3 amino acids: CAARGASQETQYF. The CDR3 nucleotides are TGCGCCGCCCGCGGGGCCAGTCAAGAGACCCAGTACTTC. This chain links TRBV10-2 with TRBJ2-5; TRBD2 might be the D (6 bases). The CDR3 is 13 residues long. Between the trimmed V and J ends, which lost 11 bases and 2 bases, there was a span of 15 bases. Germline assignment: CDR1 WSHSY and CDR2 SAAADI.

CDR3 sequence reads: CASSKVGDTQYF. The CDR3 DNA sequence: TGTGCCAGCAGCAAGGTGGGGGATACGCAGTATTTT. The chain links TRBV7-6 to TRBJ2-3; no definite D call. This CDR3 is 12 amino acids long. V gave up 5 bases and J gave up 6 bases, with 9 bases separating them. CDR1 and CDR2 (germline): SGHVS, FNYEAQ.

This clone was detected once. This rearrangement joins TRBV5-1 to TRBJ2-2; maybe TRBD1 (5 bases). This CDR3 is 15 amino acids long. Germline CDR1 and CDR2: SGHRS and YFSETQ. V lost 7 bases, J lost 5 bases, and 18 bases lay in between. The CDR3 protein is CASGRGIRATGELFF. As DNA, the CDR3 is TGCGCCAGCGGAAGGGGCATTAGGGCAACCGGGGAGCTGTTTTTT.

The CDR3 DNA reads TGTGCCAGCAGTGAATTTCGTGGGACTAATGAAAAACTGTTTTTT. This translates into CASSEFRGTNEKLFF. This sequence joins TRBV2 and TRBJ1-4; D not certain. This CDR3 has 15 residues. Germline CDR1 SNHLY, CDR2 FYNNEI. V lost 2 bases and J 2 bases, leaving 9 bases between the germline ends.

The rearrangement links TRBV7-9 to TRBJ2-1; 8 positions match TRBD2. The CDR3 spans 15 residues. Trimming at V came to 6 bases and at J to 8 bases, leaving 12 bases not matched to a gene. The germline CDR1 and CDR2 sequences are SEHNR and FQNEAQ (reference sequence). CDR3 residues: CASRPRAGGLDEQFF. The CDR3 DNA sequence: TGTGCCAGCAGACCCAGGGCGGGGGGCCTGGATGAGCAGTTCTTC.

Here the CDR3 reads CASSPGYGAQETQYF. In DNA, the CDR3 is TGTGCCAGCAGTCCGGGGTATGGGGCACAAGAGACCCAGTACTTC. The rearrangement uses TRBV11-2 and TRBJ2-5, with D perhaps TRBD1 or TRBD2 (5 bases each). In germline, CDR1 is SGHAT, CDR2 FQNNGV. The CDR3 runs to 15 residues. Between the trimmed V and J ends, which lost 6 bases and 2 bases, there was a span of 16 bases.

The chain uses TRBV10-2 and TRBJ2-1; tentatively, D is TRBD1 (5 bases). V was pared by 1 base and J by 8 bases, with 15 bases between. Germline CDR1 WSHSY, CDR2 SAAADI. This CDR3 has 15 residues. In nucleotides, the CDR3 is TGCGCCAGCAGTGAGTTCAAGGGGCGCGTCGATGAGCAGTTCTTC. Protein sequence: CASSEFKGRVDEQFF.

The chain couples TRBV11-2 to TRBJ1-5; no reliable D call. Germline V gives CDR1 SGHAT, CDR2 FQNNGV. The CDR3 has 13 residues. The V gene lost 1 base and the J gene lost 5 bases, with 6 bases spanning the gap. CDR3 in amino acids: CASSLAGDQPQHF. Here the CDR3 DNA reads TGTGCCAGCAGCTTAGCCGGGGATCAGCCCCAGCATTTT. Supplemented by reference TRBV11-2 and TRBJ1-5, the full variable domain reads EAGVAQSPRYKIIEKRQSVAFWCNPISGHATLYWYQQILGQGPKLLIQFQNNGVVDDSQLPKDRFSAERLKGVDSTLKIQPAKLEDSAVYLCASSLAGDQPQHFGDGTRLSIL.

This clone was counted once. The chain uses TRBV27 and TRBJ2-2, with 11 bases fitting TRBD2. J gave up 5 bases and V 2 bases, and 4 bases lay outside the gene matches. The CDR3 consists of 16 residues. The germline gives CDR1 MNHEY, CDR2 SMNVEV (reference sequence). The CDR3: CASSLSRLAGTGELFF. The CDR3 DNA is TGTGCCAGCAGTTTAAGTCGACTAGCGGGAACCGGGGAGCTGTTTTTT.

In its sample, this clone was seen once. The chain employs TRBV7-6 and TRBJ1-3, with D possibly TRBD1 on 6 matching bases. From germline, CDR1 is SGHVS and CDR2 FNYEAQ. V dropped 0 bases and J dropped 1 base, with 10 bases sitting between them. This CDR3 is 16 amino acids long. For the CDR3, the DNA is TGTGCCAGCAGCTTAGCGCAGGGGAGTTCTGGAAACACCATATATTTT. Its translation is CASSLAQGSSGNTIYF. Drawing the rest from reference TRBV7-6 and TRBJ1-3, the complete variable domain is GAGVSQSPRYKVTKRGQDVALRCDPISGHVSLYWYRQALGQGPEFLTYFNYEAQQDKSGLPNDRFSAERPEGSISTLTIQRTEQRDSAMYRCASSLAQGSSGNTIYFGEGSWLTVV.

The CDR3 sequence: CASSPRVGRARNTGELFF. In DNA form, the CDR3 reads TGTGCCAGCAGCCCCCGGGTGGGCAGGGCGAGGAACACCGGGGAGCTGTTTTTT. The V call is TRBV7-2, the J call TRBJ2-2; TRBD1 is a possible D gene (5 bases). V gave up 5 bases and J gave up 1 base, with 20 bases separating them. In germline, CDR1 is SGHTA, CDR2 FQGNSA. There are 18 residues in the CDR3.

Here the CDR3 reads CATSSDNLGQGGNTIYF. As DNA, the CDR3 is TGTGCCACCAGCAGCGATAATTTAGGACAGGGCGGAAACACCATATATTTT. V gene TRBV15 combines with J gene TRBJ1-3, with 8 bases lining up with TRBD1. The CDR3 has 17 amino acids. CDR1 is LNHNV and CDR2 is YYDKDF in the germline V gene (reference sequence). Unmatched junction bases numbered 11, after V lost 3 bases and J lost 4 bases. Full variable domain (remainder filled in from reference TRBV15 and TRBJ1-3): DAMVIQNPRYQVTQFGKPVTLSCSQTLNHNVMYWYQQKSSQAPKLLFHYYDKDFNNEADTPDNFQSRRPNTSFCFLDIRSPGLGDTAMYLCATSSDNLGQGGNTIYFGEGSWLTVV.

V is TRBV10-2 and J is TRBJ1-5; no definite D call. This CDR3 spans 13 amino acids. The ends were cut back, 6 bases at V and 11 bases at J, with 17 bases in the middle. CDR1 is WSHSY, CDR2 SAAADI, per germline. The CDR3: CASRDPAGEAQHF. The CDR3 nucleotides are TGCGCCAGCAGGGACCCGGCGGGAGAGGCCCAGCATTTT.

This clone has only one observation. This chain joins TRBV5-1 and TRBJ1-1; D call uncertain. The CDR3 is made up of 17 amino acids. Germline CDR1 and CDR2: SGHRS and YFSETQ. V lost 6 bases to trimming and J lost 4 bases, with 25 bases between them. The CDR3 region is CASTNRPASTRVTEAFF. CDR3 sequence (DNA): TGCGCCAGCACAAATCGTCCCGCCAGCACTAGGGTCACTGAAGCTTTCTTT.